The 21 T cell receptor beta chains below were found in one sample sequenced in a study of OX40 agonist ivuxolimab in advanced cancers. Assay used: immunoSEQ multiplex PCR; TCRdb lists only in-frame clones, some missing. The data contain 40,000 to 45,000 clones, approximately 90% of them singletons. The specimen comprised CD4+ or CD8+ T cells sorted from blood, sampled in a trial of the OX40 agonist ivuxolimab. These TCRs come from an adult with an advanced solid tumor such as melanoma, head and neck, liver or kidney cancer.

The rearrangement links TRBV2 to TRBJ2-5; D unresolved. CDR3 length: 11 residues. Germline assignment: CDR1 SNHLY and CDR2 FYNNEI. The V end was cut by 10 bases, the J end by 3 bases, with 9 bases between. The CDR3, as DNA: TGTGCCACTAGTAGGGAAGAGACCCAGTACTTC. It translates to CATSREETQYF.

The count of this clone is one. The CDR3 is CSVVTGNTEAFF. DNA for the CDR3: TGCAGCGTTGTAACTGGAAACACTGAAGCTTTCTTT. This rearrangement joins TRBV29-1 to TRBJ1-1; D gene unclear. The germline V gene encodes CDR1 SQVTM and CDR2 ANQGSEA. This CDR3 is built from 12 residues. V lost 4 bases to trimming and J lost 2 bases, with 8 bases between them. Using reference TRBV29-1 and TRBJ1-1 for the parts outside the CDR3, the full variable domain is SAVISQKPSRDICQRGTSLTIQCQVDSQVTMMFWYRQQPGQSLTLIATANQGSEATYESGFVIDKFPISRPNLTFSTLTVSNMSPEDSSIYLCSVVTGNTEAFFGQGTRLTVV.

The chain combines TRBV11-2 with TRBJ2-5; D is perhaps TRBD2 (6 bases). From germline, CDR1 is SGHAT and CDR2 FQNNGV. With 2 bases removed from V and 1 base from J, the gap between germline ends came to 8 bases. This CDR3 contains 14 residues. CDR3 residues: CASSLYGGQETQYF. The CDR3 DNA is TGTGCCAGCAGCTTATACGGGGGCCAAGAGACCCAGTACTTC. Looking up the rest from reference TRBV11-2 and TRBJ2-5 gives the full variable domain: EAGVAQSPRYKIIEKRQSVAFWCNPISGHATLYWYQQILGQGPKLLIQFQNNGVVDDSQLPKDRFSAERLKGVDSTLKIQPAKLEDSAVYLCASSLYGGQETQYFGPGTRLLVL.

The chain uses TRBV15 and TRBJ2-5; 7 bases line up with TRBD1. CDR3 length equals 15 residues. J gave up 5 bases and V 5 bases, and 11 bases lay outside the gene matches. In germline, CDR1 is LNHNV, CDR2 YYDKDF (reference sequence). The CDR3 spells CATSSGRRGRETQYF. The CDR3 region has the DNA TGTGCCACCAGCTCCGGTCGTAGGGGGCGGGAGACCCAGTACTTC.

The chain carries TRBV27 and TRBJ2-3, with 9 bases identical to TRBD2. The length of the CDR3 is 15 residues. V shed 8 bases, J shed 3 bases, and the junction held 9 bases outside the gene matches. Germline V gene lookup returns CDR1 MNHEY and CDR2 SMNVEV (reference sequence). The CDR3 coding sequence is TGTGCCAGCTCCTGGGGTAGCGGGAGTACAGATACGCAGTATTTT. Its protein is CASSWGSGSTDTQYF.

The V gene is TRBV28, the J gene TRBJ2-7, with 9 positions matching TRBD2. Per the germline V gene, CDR1 is MDHEN and CDR2 is SYDVKM. V lost 6 bases, J lost 5 bases, and 11 bases stayed unmatched. This CDR3 contains 15 residues. For the CDR3, the DNA is TGTGCCAGCAGATTTCCGGGACTAGCATCCCACGAGCAGTACTTC. Residues: CASRFPGLASHEQYF. The full variable domain, its missing parts supplied by reference TRBV28 and TRBJ2-7, is DVKVTQSSRYLVKRTGEKVFLECVQDMDHENMFWYRQDPGLGLRLIYFSYDVKMKEKGDIPEGYSVSREKKERFSLILESASTNQTSMYLCASRFPGLASHEQYFGPGTRLTVT.

This rearrangement joins TRBV11-1 to TRBJ2-7, with D perhaps TRBD2 (5 bases). V was pared by 3 bases and J by 7 bases, with 13 bases between. Germline CDR1 SGHAT, CDR2 FQDESV (reference sequence). The CDR3 contains 13 residues. The DNA for the CDR3 is TGTGCCAGCAGCTTCGGCGCGCCGGGGGAGCAGTACTTC. Translation: CASSFGAPGEQYF. Based on the CDR3 plus reference TRBV11-1 and TRBJ2-7, the full variable domain is EAEVAQSPRYKITEKSQAVAFWCDPISGHATLYWYRQILGQGPELLVQFQDESVVDDSQLPKDRFSAERLKGVDSTLKIQPAELGDSAMYLCASSFGAPGEQYFGPGTRLTVT.

The chain joins TRBV7-9 to TRBJ2-2, with D maybe TRBD2 (6 bases). V lost 5 bases, J lost 1 base, and 14 bases lay in between. Germline V gene lookup returns CDR1 SEHNR and CDR2 FQNEAQ (reference sequence). This CDR3 has 16 residues. CDR3 protein: CASSALAPKNTGELFF. CDR3 DNA sequence: TGTGCCAGCAGCGCGCTAGCGCCGAAGAACACCGGGGAGCTGTTTTTT.

V gene TRBV10-3 combines with J gene TRBJ2-7; possible D gene TRBD2, 5 bases. The CDR3 is made up of 13 amino acids. CDR1 and CDR2 from the germline V gene are ENHRY and SYGVKD. The V gene lost 6 bases and the J gene lost 2 bases, with 11 bases spanning the gap. The CDR3: CAIRAGPAYEQYF. The CDR3 bases are TGTGCCATCAGGGCGGGCCCCGCCTACGAGCAGTACTTC.

This chain connects TRBV28 to TRBJ2-3; TRBD2 aligns across 8 bases. This CDR3 spans 15 amino acids. The J segment lost 4 bases and the V segment lost 2 bases, leaving 5 bases of the junction unmatched. Germline V CDR1 and CDR2: MDHEN, SYDVKM. The CDR3 loop reads CASSLDRAGADTQYF. CDR3 in DNA: TGTGCCAGCAGTTTAGACAGAGCGGGAGCAGATACGCAGTATTTT.

Turning to this clone: A junction boundary mismatches the germline segment, possibly from a read error. The same CDR3 also results from other DNA sequences found in this sample. The V gene is TRBV19, the J gene TRBJ1-2; D not resolved. The CDR3 runs to 15 residues. Germline V CDR1 and CDR2: LNHDA, SQIVND (reference sequence). The CDR3 region has the DNA TGCGCCAGTAGCCTTATAACTCCTGCCCCCGGTGGCTACACCTTC. Translating gives CASSLITPAPGGYTF.

The CDR3 DNA reads TGTGCCAGCAGCTTGGGCAGCTTCTATGGCTACACCTTC. Amino acids: CASSLGSFYGYTF. The rearrangement joins TRBV5-6 to TRBJ1-2; D remains ambiguous. CDR3 size: 13 residues. CDR1 SGHDT and CDR2 YYEEEE come from the germline V gene. Trimming removed 0 bases from V and 4 bases from J, with 7 bases in between. Complete variable domain (other parts from reference TRBV5-6 and TRBJ1-2): DAGVTQSPTHLIKTRGQQVTLRCSPKSGHDTVSWYQQALGQGPQFIFQYYEEEERQRGNFPDRFSGHQFPNYSSELNVNALLLGDSALYLCASSLGSFYGYTFGSGTRLTVV.

The CDR3 loop reads CASSLAGTYEQYF. CDR3 nucleotides: TGTGCCAGCAGTTTGGCCGGAACCTACGAGCAGTACTTC. The chain joins TRBV28 to TRBJ2-5; D gene uncertain. The DNA matches TRBJ2-7 better at its end, which makes the J call doubtful. The CDR3 has 13 residues. Germline CDR1 is MDHEN and CDR2 is SYDVKM.

The V and J genes are TRBV7-9 and TRBJ2-1; D is tentatively TRBD1 or TRBD2 (5 bases each). Germline values: CDR1 SEHNR, CDR2 FQNEAQ (reference sequence). CDR3 size: 15 residues. The V and J ends lost 5 bases and 3 bases respectively, with 14 bases between them. The CDR3 DNA reads as TGTGCCAGCAGCCCGCCCGGGACCAACTACAATGAGCAGTTCTTC. This translates into CASSPPGTNYNEQFF.

The chain couples TRBV18 to TRBJ2-3; 7 nucleotides line up with TRBD1. J gave up 3 bases and V 3 bases, and 0 bases lay outside the gene matches. This CDR3 contains 13 residues. Per germline, CDR1 KGHSH and CDR2 LQKENI. Written as DNA, the CDR3 is TGTGCCAGCTCACCGACAGGGACAGATACGCAGTATTTT. This gives the protein CASSPTGTDTQYF.

The genes are TRBV15 and TRBJ2-3; no definite D call. V dropped 5 bases and J dropped 2 bases, with 8 bases sitting between them. Per germline, CDR1 LNHNV and CDR2 YYDKDF (reference sequence). This CDR3 is built from 13 residues. The CDR3 is CATSLAATDTQYF. CDR3 bases: TGTGCCACCAGCCTGGCGGCCACAGATACGCAGTATTTT. Based on the CDR3 plus reference TRBV15 and TRBJ2-3, the full variable domain is DAMVIQNPRYQVTQFGKPVTLSCSQTLNHNVMYWYQQKSSQAPKLLFHYYDKDFNNEADTPDNFQSRRPNTSFCFLDIRSPGLGDTAMYLCATSLAATDTQYFGPGTRLTVL.

The chain joins TRBV5-6 to TRBJ1-1; TRBD1 might be the D (5 bases). The CDR3 is made up of 15 amino acids. The germline gives CDR1 SGHDT, CDR2 YYEEEE. The V and J ends lost 2 bases and 6 bases respectively, with 17 bases between them. The CDR3 bases are TGTGCCAGCAGCTTACGGGCCTCTCCCAGGGCTGAAGCTTTCTTT. It codes for CASSLRASPRAEAFF.

This chain uses TRBV2 with TRBJ2-7; D is tentatively TRBD1 or TRBD2 (5 bases each). Trimming took 6 bases from V and 0 from J, leaving 15 bases between them. Germline V CDR1 and CDR2: SNHLY, FYNNEI. The CDR3 length is 15 residues. This CDR3 reads CASRWGTSSSYEQYF. CDR3 DNA sequence: TGTGCCAGCAGGTGGGGGACCTCAAGCTCCTACGAGCAGTACTTC.

The CDR3 sequence: CASSQVAATNYGYTF. The DNA for the CDR3 is TGTGCCAGCAGCCAAGTAGCCGCGACGAACTATGGCTACACCTTC. This sequence joins TRBV4-2 and TRBJ1-2; D is unclear. Germline assignment: CDR1 LGHNA and CDR2 YNFKEQ. The CDR3 runs 15 residues. V lost 1 base and J lost 2, with 11 bases in between.

For this clone: The same CDR3 also results from other DNA sequences found in this sample. This chain joins TRBV7-3 and TRBJ2-2; D is ambiguous. CDR1 and CDR2 (germline): SGHTA, FQGTGA. V lost 5 bases and J 1 base, leaving 5 bases between the germline ends. The CDR3 has 13 amino acids. The CDR3 DNA sequence: TGTGCCAGCAGCCCCCAGAACACCGGGGAGCTGTTTTTT. Protein sequence: CASSPQNTGELFF.

V usage is TRBV5-5 and J usage is TRBJ2-5; 12 bases line up with TRBD1. Germline V gives CDR1 SGHKS, CDR2 YYEKEE (reference sequence). The ends lost 0 bases at V and 5 bases at J; junction bases unmatched: 2. The CDR3 has 15 amino acids. The CDR3 sequence: CASSLDGTGGETQYF. The CDR3 nucleotides read TGTGCCAGCAGCTTGGACGGGACAGGGGGCGAGACCCAGTACTTC.